A single sample is the source of the 14 T cell receptor beta chains below, sequenced in a study of blood T cell repertoires in COVID-19. Assay: immunoSEQ multiplex PCR; the TCRdb copy retains only in-frame clones and omits some. The sample records some 210,000 clones, 70% to 90% being singletons. The source material was peripheral blood. These TCRs come from a woman in her thirties or forties who had recovered from COVID-19.

The V and J genes are TRBV5-1 and TRBJ2-5, with a weak D call TRBD1 (5 bases). CDR1 and CDR2 from the germline V gene are SGHRS and YFSETQ. The germline V and J ends were trimmed by 5 bases and 5 bases, with 19 bases remaining between them. The CDR3 has 15 residues. This CDR3 is CASRRETQGTETQYF. CDR3 DNA: TGCGCCAGCAGACGCGAGACCCAGGGCACCGAGACCCAGTACTTC.

The sample holds one count of this clone. J is TRBJ2-1 and V is TRBV3-1 (or the pseudogene TRBV3-2); 14 bases agree with TRBD2. The CDR3 spans 17 residues. V shed 4 bases, J shed 9 bases, and the junction held 11 bases outside the gene matches. The germline CDR1 and CDR2 sequences are LGHDT and YNNKEL (reference sequence). This CDR3 is CASSPRGLAGVGGEQFF. The CDR3 DNA is TGTGCCAGCAGCCCTCGGGGACTAGCGGGAGTAGGGGGTGAGCAGTTCTTC.

This clone is a singleton in its sample. J is TRBJ2-5 and V is TRBV7-8, with D perhaps TRBD2 (6 bases). Germline values: CDR1 SGHVS, CDR2 FQNEAQ. The CDR3 length is 18 residues. Trimming shortened V by 9 bases and J by 2 bases, and 28 bases separated the two germline ends. The CDR3 loop reads CASTPGVTFLNLQETQYF. The CDR3 nucleotides read TGTGCCAGTACCCCGGGAGTCACATTTCTTAACCTTCAAGAGACCCAGTACTTC.

The gene calls are TRBV4-1 and TRBJ2-3; 12 positions agree with TRBD1. The germline gives CDR1 MGHRA, CDR2 YSYEKL. The CDR3 extends over 17 amino acids. The V segment lost 0 bases and the J segment 2 bases; nucleotides outside the gene matches: 3. The CDR3 here is CASSQEGGQGATDTQYF. Written as DNA, the CDR3 is TGCGCCAGCAGCCAAGAAGGGGGACAGGGGGCCACAGATACGCAGTATTTT.

This chain uses TRBV11-2 with TRBJ1-1, with a weak D call TRBD1 (6 bases). V was clipped by 3 bases and J by 4 bases, with 12 bases between them. This CDR3 spans 14 amino acids. From germline, CDR1 is SGHAT and CDR2 FQNNGV. CDR3 residues: CASSFQGIGTEAFF. For the CDR3, the DNA is TGTGCCAGCAGCTTTCAGGGGATAGGCACTGAAGCTTTCTTT.

The chain is built from TRBV10-3 and TRBJ2-1, with a weak D call TRBD2 (5 bases). From germline, CDR1 is ENHRY and CDR2 SYGVKD. This CDR3 contains 15 residues. V was trimmed by 3 bases and J by 5 bases, leaving 14 bases between them. The CDR3 sequence: CAISEALAIHNEQFF. The CDR3 DNA sequence: TGTGCCATCAGTGAAGCCCTAGCCATCCACAATGAGCAGTTCTTC.

Only one count was recorded for this clone. V usage is TRBV6-5 and J usage is TRBJ1-5; possible D gene TRBD1, 6 bases. Germline V lookup: CDR1 MNHEY, CDR2 SVGAGI. This CDR3 comprises 15 residues. Trimming took off 5 bases at V and 6 bases at J, with 17 bases between the two ends. CDR3 loop: CASSPRGQGPQPQHF. The DNA of the CDR3 is TGTGCCAGCAGTCCCAGGGGCCAGGGTCCTCAGCCCCAGCATTTT.

The J gene is TRBJ2-5, the V gene TRBV7-2; 9 bases fit TRBD2. The CDR3 loop spans 18 amino acids. Germline V lookup: CDR1 SGHTA, CDR2 FQGNSA. The ends lost 5 bases at V and 4 bases at J; junction bases unmatched: 17. This CDR3 is CASSPRGSGRVWGETQYF. The CDR3, as DNA: TGTGCCAGCAGCCCGAGGGGTAGCGGGAGAGTTTGGGGAGAGACCCAGTACTTC.

A single count supports this clone. This sequence joins TRBV20-1 and TRBJ1-1, with D possibly matching TRBD1 (5 bases). Between the trimmed V and J ends, which lost 3 bases and 10 bases, there was a span of 21 bases. Germline CDR1 is DFQATT and CDR2 is SNEGSKA (reference sequence). The CDR3 covers 14 residues. CDR3 protein: CSASAPGEVRGAFF. For the CDR3, the DNA is TGCAGTGCTAGTGCCCCTGGGGAGGTTAGGGGAGCTTTCTTT.

The V call is TRBV3-1 (or the pseudogene TRBV3-2), the J call TRBJ2-5, with 10 bases lining up with TRBD2. CDR3 length equals 13 residues. Unmatched junction bases numbered 3, after V lost 6 bases and J lost 5 bases. Looked up from germline, CDR1 is LGHDT and CDR2 is YNNKEL (reference sequence). The CDR3 bases are TGTGCCAGCAGTTCGGGACTAGCGGAGACCCAGTACTTC. Residues: CASSSGLAETQYF.

The chain carries TRBV9 and TRBJ2-1; 7 nucleotides line up with TRBD1. The CDR3 contains 15 residues. V lost 2 bases to trimming and J lost 5 bases; unmatched junction nucleotides: 7. Germline CDR1 and CDR2: SGDLS and YYNGEE. CDR3 loop: CASSVSGTVDNEQFF. CDR3 DNA sequence: TGTGCCAGCAGCGTCTCCGGGACAGTTGACAATGAGCAGTTCTTC.

The chain links TRBV7-9 to TRBJ2-7; tentatively, D is TRBD2 (6 bases). V lost 4 bases, J lost 0 bases, and 13 bases lay in between. Germline V gives CDR1 SEHNR, CDR2 FQNEAQ (reference sequence). The CDR3 is 15 amino acids. This chain's CDR3 is CASSSDGGSSYEQYF. CDR3 coding DNA: TGTGCCAGCAGCTCGGATGGGGGGAGCTCCTACGAGCAGTACTTC. The full variable domain, with the rest looked up from reference TRBV7-9 and TRBJ2-7, is DTGVSQNPRHKITKRGQNVTFRCDPISEHNRLYWYRQTLGQGPEFLTYFQNEAQLEKSRLLSDRFSAERPKGSFSTLEIQRTEQGDSAMYLCASSSDGGSSYEQYFGPGTRLTVT.

DNA for the CDR3: TGTGCCAGCAGCTTAGGAGACAATCAGCCCCAGCATTTT. Protein product: CASSLGDNQPQHF. This sequence joins TRBV7-2 and TRBJ1-5; no definite D call. V lost 1 base to trimming and J lost 3 bases, with 4 bases between them. The CDR3 has 13 amino acids. Germline V gene sequence: CDR1 SGHTA, CDR2 FQGNSA.

The J gene is TRBJ2-1, the V gene TRBV10-3, with 7 bases that match TRBD1. CDR1 is ENHRY, CDR2 SYGVKD, per germline. The CDR3 extends over 13 amino acids. The V segment lost 4 bases and the J segment 5 bases; nucleotides outside the gene matches: 2. This CDR3 reads CAISGDSHNEQFF. CDR3 in DNA: TGTGCCATCAGTGGGGACAGTCACAATGAGCAGTTCTTC.